The sample holds a few counts of the clone carrying this T cell receptor (beta chain). Its antigen is unidentified. These data are taken from a study of human T cells and chemical hapten exposure. The wider study: Donors were sensitized with 2% DPC on the upper inner arm. Patients got weekly scalp diphenylcyclopropenone doses over the approximately 23-week study. Findings of the study overall: Expanded TCRs created a significantly greater count of big CDR3 similarity clusters than controls did.

Time point noted: patch test 2, 6 weeks after DPC sensitization. The treatment denotes: therapeutic diphenylcyclopropenone sensitization with weekly scalp DPC. TCRdb itself ran the RACE reads through MiXCR, one entry per CDR3 protein. This table has under 100,000 distinct CDR3 sequences, 8% to 13% appearing once. Germline CDR1 reads SGHTS; CDR2 reads YDEGEE. This CDR3 is 16 amino acids long. The junction had 8 bases not matched to a gene; V was cut back by 1 base and J by 5 bases. The chain uses TRBV5-8 and TRBJ2-5, with TRBD2 matching over 10 bases. This sequence was found in a woman between 45 and 60 years old with alopecia areata. Some clones in this sample may be carry-over from other donors' samples. The specimen was whole blood, collected in connection with sensitization to the hapten diphenylcyclopropenone (DPC). The CDR3 spells CASSLSLAGAVETQYF. The CDR3 DNA sequence: TGTGCCAGCAGCTTGAGTCTAGCGGGAGCGGTGGAGACCCAGTACTTC.